A selection of T cell receptor beta chains follows, all from one sample in a study of response to subunit inactivated influenza vaccine. TCRdb reanalysed the RT-PCR reads using MiXCR and keeps one entry per CDR3 protein. The table records fewer than 550,000 distinct CDR3 sequences, roughly 23% of them present only once. Sequenced material: CD4+ T cells sorted from PBMCs, taken approximately 5 days after vaccination. The receptors stem from a man aged 50 or older who received an inactivated influenza vaccine. The CDR3 runs from the conserved cysteine through the conserved F or W. The D gene is left open where the match is weak. The size field is filled for only some rows; it gives once, few, many or a size class.

j_gene	d_gene	v_gene	abundance	CDR3nt	CDR3aa
TRBJ2-7	NA	TRBV24-1	NA	TGTGCCACCAGTGATTTGATGGGGGACGAGCAGTACTTC	CATSDLMGDEQYF
TRBJ2-7	TRBD1	TRBV7-2	many	TGTGCCAGCAAAAAGGACAGGCTCTCCTACGAGCAGTACTTC	CASKKDRLSYEQYF
TRBJ2-1	TRBD2	TRBV5-4	few	TGTGCCACCACGGTTCCGGGGGGGGCCCACAATGAGCAGTTCTTC	CATTVPGGAHNEQFF
TRBJ1-1	NA	TRBV7-9	NA	TGTGCCAGCAGCCAGCAGGGCCTGAACACTGAAGCTTTCTTT	CASSQQGLNTEAFF
TRBJ2-1	NA	TRBV30	NA	TGTGCCACGACACCGAGCTCCTACAATGAGCAGTTCTTC	CATTPSSYNEQFF
TRBJ1-1	NA	TRBV20-1	NA	TGCAGTGCTAGAGGAGGACGGATCGCGGCTTTCTTT	CSARGGRIAAFF
TRBJ2-3	TRBD2	TRBV7-7	few	TGTGCTAGCAGCTCGGGACTAGCGGGGCCGGGAGATACGCAGTATTTT	CASSSGLAGPGDTQYF
TRBJ2-3	NA	TRBV28	NA	TGTGCCAGCAGTTCCGTCATTGCTAGCACAGATACGCAGTATTTT	CASSSVIASTDTQYF
TRBJ2-7	TRBD2	TRBV20-1	few	TGCAGTGCCGATACGTCGGGGGGAGGCTACGAGCAGTACTTC	CSADTSGGGYEQYF
TRBJ2-7	TRBD2	TRBV29-1	NA	TGCAGCGTTCGCATAGCGGGAGCGCACGAGCAGTACTTC	CSVRIAGAHEQYF